These 26 T cell receptor beta chains share one sample of origin, sequenced in a study of radiotherapy plus CTLA-4 blockade in lung cancer. Profiled with immunoSEQ multiplex PCR; TCRdb holds only in-frame clones, not every one. The table shows tens of thousands of clones, with 70% to 80% occurring only once. The sample in question was peripheral blood, obtained from a patient treated with radiotherapy plus ipilimumab. The receptors shown here come from a human donor with non-small cell lung cancer who had a complete response to radiotherapy plus ipilimumab.

This clone has a single count. As DNA, the CDR3 is TGCGCCAGCAGCCAGCGGGGGGCTCCTACGGACCAGTACTTC. It specifies CASSQRGAPTDQYF. The chain carries TRBV5-1 and TRBJ2-5, with 9 bases fitting TRBD2. Germline CDR1 reads SGHRS; CDR2 reads YFSETQ. V dropped 4 bases and J dropped 10; count of bases not matched to a gene: 11. CDR3 length: 14 amino acids.

This clone showed up just a few times. This chain uses TRBV30 with TRBJ2-1; 11 bases agree with TRBD2. CDR1 is GTSNPN and CDR2 is SVGIG in the germline V gene (reference sequence). The CDR3 contains 14 residues. Losses at the gene ends were 1 base for V and 6 bases for J; bases not matched to a gene: 2. CDR3 nucleotides: TGTGCCTGGAGTGATCTAGCGGGGGGCAATGAGCAGTTCTTC. Translating it yields CAWSDLAGGNEQFF.

This chain uses TRBV5-1 with TRBJ2-7, with D perhaps matching TRBD2 (5 bases). Germline loops: CDR1 SGHRS, CDR2 YFSETQ. This CDR3 has 15 residues. The V end was cut by 4 bases, the J end by 8 bases, with 22 bases between. Written as DNA, the CDR3 is TGCGCCAGCAGCGTAGACTACCCCTACGAGCAGAAGCAGTACTTC. It specifies CASSVDYPYEQKQYF.

The chain employs TRBV11-3 and TRBJ2-5, with TRBD2 matching over 8 bases. V lost 5 bases to trimming and J lost 5 bases; unmatched junction nucleotides: 4. Germline CDR1 reads SGHNT; CDR2 reads YENEEA. This CDR3 is built from 13 residues. CDR3 in DNA: TGTGCCAGCAGCAAGGGCGGGGGGGAGACCCAGTACTTC. Translation: CASSKGGGETQYF. Complete variable domain (other parts from reference TRBV11-3 and TRBJ2-5): EAGVVQSPRYKIIEKKQPVAFWCNPISGHNTLYWYLQNLGQGPELLIRYENEEAVDDSQLPKDRFSAERLKGVDSTLKIQPAELGDSAVYLCASSKGGGETQYFGPGTRLLVL.

This clone was seen a few times. The gene calls are TRBV19 and TRBJ1-2; 7 bases agree with TRBD1. The CDR3 extends over 17 amino acids. V lost 10 bases, J lost 4 bases, and 21 bases stayed unmatched. Germline V gene data show CDR1 as LNHDA and CDR2 as SQIVND (reference sequence). In nucleotides, the CDR3 is TGTGCCAATCACATTTCCGAAACGGGACAGAATTTCTATGGCTACACCTTC. This encodes CANHISETGQNFYGYTF.

The chain carries TRBV18 and TRBJ1-3, with 7 bases that match TRBD1. The CDR3 consists of 16 residues. Trimming removed 0 bases from V and 0 bases from J; junction bases left unmatched: 2. Germline CDR1 KGHSH, CDR2 LQKENI. The chain's CDR3 is CASSPPWDSSGNTIYF. For the CDR3, the DNA is TGTGCCAGCTCACCACCGTGGGACAGCTCTGGAAACACCATATATTTT.

The gene calls are TRBV4-3 and TRBJ2-1; perhaps TRBD1 as D (5 bases). Trimming took 0 bases from V and 5 from J, leaving 11 bases between them. The CDR3 is made up of 15 amino acids. Germline V gene sequence: CDR1 LGHNA, CDR2 YSLEER. The CDR3 DNA reads as TGCGCCAGCAGCCAAGAGATTGGGGCAAACAATGAGCAGTTCTTC. Protein sequence: CASSQEIGANNEQFF.

This chain joins TRBV7-9 and TRBJ2-7; D may be TRBD2 (5 bases). There are 15 residues in the CDR3. Between the trimmed V and J ends, which lost 5 bases and 2 bases, there was a span of 16 bases. CDR1 and CDR2 (germline): SEHNR, FQNEAQ (reference sequence). The CDR3 protein is CASSPGWEFPYEQYF. In DNA form, the CDR3 reads TGTGCCAGCAGCCCCGGTTGGGAGTTTCCCTACGAGCAGTACTTC.

The chain is built from TRBV28 and TRBJ1-1; D gene unclear. CDR1 and CDR2 from the germline V gene are MDHEN and SYDVKM. This CDR3 is built from 14 residues. Trimming removed 6 bases from V and 1 base from J, with 12 bases in between. The CDR3 spells CASSTVVGNTEAFF. In DNA form, the CDR3 reads TGTGCCAGCAGCACGGTCGTTGGGAACACTGAAGCTTTCTTT.

The sample holds one count of this clone. The chain carries TRBV18 and TRBJ1-5; D call uncertain. The length of the CDR3 is 13 residues. V was pared by 6 bases and J by 4 bases, with 10 bases between. CDR1 is KGHSH, CDR2 LQKENI, per germline. The DNA of the CDR3 is TGTGCCAGCTCGTCCCTTAAAAATCAGCCCCAGCATTTT. This encodes CASSSLKNQPQHF.

This rearrangement joins TRBV2 to TRBJ2-3; the match to TRBD2 covers 7 bases. The germline CDR1 and CDR2 sequences are SNHLY and FYNNEI. The trim removed 0 bases at V and 6 bases at J, leaving 6 bases unmatched. This CDR3 region has 15 residues. The CDR3 sequence: CASSEAGRGGDTQYF. DNA for the CDR3: TGTGCCAGCAGTGAAGCAGGAAGGGGAGGGGATACGCAGTATTTT. Full variable domain (missing parts from reference TRBV2 and TRBJ2-3): EPEVTQTPSHQVTQMGQEVILRCVPISNHLYFYWYRQILGQKVEFLVSFYNNEISEKSEIFDDQFSVERPDGSNFTLKIRSTKLEDSAMYFCASSEAGRGGDTQYFGPGTRLTVL.

This clone was observed a handful of times. The J gene is TRBJ2-5, the V gene TRBV30; D remains unclear. Per the germline V gene, CDR1 is GTSNPN and CDR2 is SVGIG (reference sequence). V lost 6 bases and J lost 5, with 19 bases in between. CDR3 length equals 14 residues. This CDR3 is CACKRLGAAETQYF. The CDR3 nucleotides read TGTGCCTGCAAAAGACTCGGCGCCGCGGAGACCCAGTACTTC.

The V call is TRBV11-2, the J call TRBJ2-7; the D gene is possibly TRBD1 (5 bases). The CDR3 has 13 residues. The V end was cut by 7 bases, the J end by 7 bases, with 17 bases between. The V gene's germline CDR1 is SGHAT and CDR2 FQNNGV. CDR3 in amino acids: CASTPERGWEQYF. The CDR3 bases are TGTGCCAGCACCCCAGAAAGGGGTTGGGAGCAGTACTTC. Full variable domain (remainder filled in from reference TRBV11-2 and TRBJ2-7): EAGVAQSPRYKIIEKRQSVAFWCNPISGHATLYWYQQILGQGPKLLIQFQNNGVVDDSQLPKDRFSAERLKGVDSTLKIQPAKLEDSAVYLCASTPERGWEQYFGPGTRLTVT.

V gene TRBV2 combines with J gene TRBJ2-2; no definite D call. The CDR3 consists of 16 residues. Germline CDR1 is SNHLY and CDR2 is FYNNEI. Trimming stripped 6 bases from V and 1 base from J, with 15 bases between. The DNA of the CDR3 is TGTGCCAGCAGGAAACTGGTCAATTTGAACACCGGGGAGCTGTTTTTT. Protein sequence: CASRKLVNLNTGELFF.

This sequence joins TRBV6-6 and TRBJ1-5; D may be TRBD1 (5 bases). CDR1 is MNHNY and CDR2 is SVGAGI in the germline V gene (reference sequence). CDR3 length: 15 amino acids. Trimming took 5 bases from V and 6 from J, leaving 17 bases between them. The chain's CDR3 is CASSDIVGGSQPQHF. The CDR3 coding sequence is TGTGCCAGCAGTGACATAGTTGGGGGGAGTCAGCCCCAGCATTTT.

This sequence joins TRBV15 and TRBJ2-1; 8 bases are shared with TRBD1. The germline V gene encodes CDR1 LNHNV and CDR2 YYDKDF (reference sequence). The V gene end was trimmed by 5 bases and the J gene end by 5 bases; junction bases not matched to a gene: 2. The CDR3 covers 13 residues. The CDR3 protein is CATSLDRDNEQFF. CDR3 coding DNA: TGTGCCACCAGCTTGGACAGGGACAATGAGCAGTTCTTC.

A few counts support this clone. The CDR3 DNA sequence: TGTGCCAGTAGTAAACAGGGGGACGGCTATGGCTACACCTTC. Translating it yields CASSKQGDGYGYTF. V usage is TRBV19 and J usage is TRBJ1-2; TRBD1 aligns across 8 bases. The CDR3 extends over 14 amino acids. Unmatched junction bases numbered 5, after V lost 4 bases and J lost 4 bases. Germline values: CDR1 LNHDA, CDR2 SQIVND (reference sequence).

The chain couples TRBV30 to TRBJ1-3; D gene ambiguous. Germline V gene sequence: CDR1 GTSNPN, CDR2 SVGIG (reference sequence). The CDR3 length is 13 residues. Trimming took 0 bases from V and 4 from J, leaving 7 bases between them. CDR3 sequence (DNA): TGTGCCTGGAGTGTAATGGAGGGAAACACCATATATTTT. This encodes CAWSVMEGNTIYF.

Only a few counts were recorded for this clone. This rearrangement joins TRBV19 to TRBJ1-4; D is possibly TRBD1 (5 bases). Trimming stripped 6 bases from V and 7 bases from J, with 21 bases between. CDR1 and CDR2 from the germline V gene are LNHDA and SQIVND (reference sequence). The CDR3 length is 16 residues. CDR3 bases: TGTGCCAGTAGGGGCCTCGGGGGGGGAAGGGGTGAAAAACTGTTTTTT. It encodes CASRGLGGGRGEKLFF. Together with reference TRBV19 and TRBJ1-4, the CDR3 gives the full variable domain: DGGITQSPKYLFRKEGQNVTLSCEQNLNHDAMYWYRQDPGQGLRLIYYSQIVNDFQKGDIAEGYSVSREKKESFPLTVTSAQKNPTAFYLCASRGLGGGRGEKLFFGSGTQLSVL.

This chain's CDR3 is CASHPGTGNFYGYTF. CDR3 nucleotides: TGTGCCAGCCACCCGGGGACAGGGAATTTCTATGGCTACACCTTC. The V and J genes are TRBV6-5 and TRBJ1-2; 9 bases are shared with TRBD1. The CDR3 has 15 amino acids. The V segment lost 8 bases and the J segment 4 bases; nucleotides outside the gene matches: 11. The germline V gene has CDR1 MNHEY and CDR2 SVGAGI.

This clone was seen once. This chain joins TRBV5-1 and TRBJ2-2; 9 bases agree with TRBD1. V was pared by 3 bases and J by 1 base, with 4 bases of the junction left unmatched. This CDR3 is built from 16 residues. The germline V gene encodes CDR1 SGHRS and CDR2 YFSETQ. In DNA, the CDR3 is TGCGCCAGCAGCTGGGGGGACAGGGTGAACACCGGGGAGCTGTTTTTT. The encoded protein is CASSWGDRVNTGELFF.

This rearrangement joins TRBV10-2 to TRBJ2-5; D is undetermined. With 4 bases removed from V and 1 base from J, the gap between germline ends came to 7 bases. This CDR3 comprises 13 residues. From germline, CDR1 is WSHSY and CDR2 SAAADI. In nucleotides, the CDR3 is TGCGCCAGCAGTGGCCGGTCCCAAGAGACCCAGTACTTC. This gives the protein CASSGRSQETQYF.

The chain uses TRBV6-5 and TRBJ1-3; TRBD1 matches 7 bases. CDR1 is MNHEY, CDR2 SVGAGI, per germline. There are 14 residues in the CDR3. J gave up 1 base and V 7 bases, and 4 bases lay outside the gene matches. The CDR3 nucleotides read TGTGCCAGCACCCCGACAGGGTCTGGAAACACCATATATTTT. The encoded protein is CASTPTGSGNTIYF.

J is TRBJ1-2 and V is TRBV18; 10 bases are shared with TRBD1. Germline loops: CDR1 KGHSH, CDR2 LQKENI. The V segment lost 6 bases and the J segment 4 bases; nucleotides outside the gene matches: 2. The length of the CDR3 is 13 residues. The CDR3 DNA reads as TGTGCCAGCTCGGGACAGGGGCCCTATGGCTACACCTTC. Translated, it gives CASSGQGPYGYTF.

DNA for the CDR3: TGCGCCAGCAGCCAAGAGCCCGTAGGGGCCGAGACCCAGTACTTC. It encodes CASSQEPVGAETQYF. J is TRBJ2-5 and V is TRBV4-3; tentatively, D is TRBD1 (5 bases). This CDR3 contains 15 residues. The germline V and J ends were trimmed by 0 bases and 5 bases, with 13 bases remaining between them. Germline lookup yields CDR1 LGHNA and CDR2 YSLEER.

This clone was recorded only once. This chain uses TRBV6-1 with TRBJ2-1, with 8 positions matching TRBD2. The V segment lost 2 bases and the J segment 7 bases; nucleotides outside the gene matches: 7. The CDR3 spans 15 residues. In germline, CDR1 is MNHNS, CDR2 SASEGT. CDR3 bases: TGTGCCAGCAGTGAATGGAGCGGGAGTCGAAATGAGCAGTTCTTC. Amino acid sequence: CASSEWSGSRNEQFF.